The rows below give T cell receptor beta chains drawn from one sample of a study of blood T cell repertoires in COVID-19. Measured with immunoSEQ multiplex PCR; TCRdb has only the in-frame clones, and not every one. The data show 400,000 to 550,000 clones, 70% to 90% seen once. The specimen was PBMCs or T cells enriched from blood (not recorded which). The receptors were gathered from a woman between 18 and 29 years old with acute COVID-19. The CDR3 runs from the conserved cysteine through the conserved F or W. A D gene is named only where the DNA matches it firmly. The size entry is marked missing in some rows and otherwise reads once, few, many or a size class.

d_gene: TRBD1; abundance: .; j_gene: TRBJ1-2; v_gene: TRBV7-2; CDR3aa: CASSLGNRGYGYTF; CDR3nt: TGTGCCAGCAGCTTAGGTAACAGGGGCTATGGCTACACCTTC
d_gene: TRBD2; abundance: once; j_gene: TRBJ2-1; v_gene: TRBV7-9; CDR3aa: CASSPSGNEQFF; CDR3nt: TGTGCCAGCAGCCCTAGCGGGAATGAGCAGTTCTTC
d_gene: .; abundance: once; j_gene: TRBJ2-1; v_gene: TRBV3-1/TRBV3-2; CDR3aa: CASSQHTFLTNEQFF; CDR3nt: TGTGCCAGCAGCCAGCACACGTTCTTAACGAATGAGCAGTTCTTC
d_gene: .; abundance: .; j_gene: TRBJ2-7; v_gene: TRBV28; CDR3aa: CASSPLGTHSYEQYF; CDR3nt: TGTGCCAGCAGTCCGCTAGGGACTCACTCCTACGAGCAGTACTTC
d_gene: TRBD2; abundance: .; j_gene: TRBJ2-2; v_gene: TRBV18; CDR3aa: CASSPTEPGLVTNTGELFF; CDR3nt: TGTGCCAGCTCACCAACGGAACCGGGACTAGTCACGAACACCGGGGAGCTGTTTTTT
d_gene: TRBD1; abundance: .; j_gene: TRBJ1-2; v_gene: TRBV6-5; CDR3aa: CASSPAGTGYGYTF; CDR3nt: TGTGCCAGCAGCCCGGCAGGGACAGGCTACGGCTACACCTTC
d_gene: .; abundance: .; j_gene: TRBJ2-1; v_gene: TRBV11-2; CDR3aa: CASSLDLRGRQFF; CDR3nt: TGTGCCAGCAGCTTAGATCTTAGGGGAAGGCAGTTCTTC
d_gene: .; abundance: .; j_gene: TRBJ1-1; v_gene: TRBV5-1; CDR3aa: CASSIGGNTEAFF; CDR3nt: TGCGCCAGCAGCATAGGGGGTAACACTGAAGCTTTCTTT
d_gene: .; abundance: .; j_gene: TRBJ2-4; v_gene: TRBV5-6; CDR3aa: CASSRGHENIQYF; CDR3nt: TGTGCCAGCAGCAGGGGACACGAAAACATTCAGTACTTC
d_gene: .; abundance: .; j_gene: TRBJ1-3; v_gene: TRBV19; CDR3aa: CASSILGISGNTIYF; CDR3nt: TGTGCCAGTAGTATACTGGGCATCTCTGGAAACACCATATATTTT
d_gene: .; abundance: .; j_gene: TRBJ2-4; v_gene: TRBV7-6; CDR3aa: CASSPHPGTKNIQYF; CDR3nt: TGTGCCAGCAGCCCGCACCCCGGGACCAAAAACATTCAGTACTTC
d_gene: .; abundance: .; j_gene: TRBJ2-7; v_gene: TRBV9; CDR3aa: CASSPEGRPYEQYF; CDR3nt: TGTGCCAGCAGCCCCGAGGGCAGACCCTACGAGCAGTACTTC
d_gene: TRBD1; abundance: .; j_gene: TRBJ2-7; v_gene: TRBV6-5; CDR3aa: CASTPTGEYEQYF; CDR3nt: TGTGCCAGCACCCCGACAGGGGAATACGAGCAGTACTTC
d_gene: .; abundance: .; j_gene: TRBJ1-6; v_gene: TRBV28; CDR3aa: CASSLGSRSRFYNSPLHF; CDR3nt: TGTGCCAGCAGTTTGGGGAGCCGATCCAGGTTTTATAATTCACCCCTCCACTTT
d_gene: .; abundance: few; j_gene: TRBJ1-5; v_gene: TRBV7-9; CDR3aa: CASSGRDTPNQPQHF; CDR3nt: TGTGCCAGCAGCGGGAGGGACACGCCGAATCAGCCCCAGCATTTT
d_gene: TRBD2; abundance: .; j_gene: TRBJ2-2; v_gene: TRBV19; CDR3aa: CASIAASGIYTGELFF; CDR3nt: TGTGCCAGTATCGCGGCTAGCGGAATTTACACCGGGGAGCTGTTTTTT